Below, one TCR beta chain is given with its context. Antigen unknown. The PCR used 60 Vbeta and 13 Jbeta primers. TCRdb keeps only in-frame clones here, not all; method: immunoSEQ multiplex PCR. The sample lists about 140,000 clones, more than 70% occurring once. In germline, CDR1 is SGHNT, CDR2 YENEEA. Trimming left V 1 base short and J 6 bases short, with 15 bases between. This CDR3 spans 16 amino acids. These data come from a study of cytomegalovirus exposure and HLA in healthy donors. General study points: What a later analysis showed was that several of the most significant clusters appeared linked to common viral pathogens. Later analysis associated a missense DCLRE1C variant with TCR beta V- and J-gene trimming.

Sequencing was performed on PBMCs. The chain recombines TRBV11-3 with TRBJ2-2; D perhaps matches TRBD2 (5 bases). This receptor was obtained from a man aged 40-50 years in good health and CMV-seronegative. The CDR3 loop reads CASSLADSSWAGELFF. The DNA for the CDR3 is TGTGCCAGCAGCTTAGCGGACTCAAGCTGGGCCGGGGAGCTGTTTTTT.